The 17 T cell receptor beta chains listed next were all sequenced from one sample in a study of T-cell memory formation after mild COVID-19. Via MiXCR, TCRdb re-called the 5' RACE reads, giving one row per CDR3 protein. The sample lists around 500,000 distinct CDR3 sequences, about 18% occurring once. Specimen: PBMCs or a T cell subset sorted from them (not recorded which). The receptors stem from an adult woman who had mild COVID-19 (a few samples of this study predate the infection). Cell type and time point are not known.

The DNA of the CDR3 is TGTGCCAGCAGATTCAGGGGGCCAGAGACCCAGTACTTC. This codes for CASRFRGPETQYF. The rearrangement links TRBV2 to TRBJ2-5, with 8 positions matching TRBD1. V was pared by 6 bases and J by 4 bases, with 4 bases of the junction left unmatched. From germline, CDR1 is SNHLY and CDR2 FYNNEI. The CDR3 runs to 13 residues. Full variable domain (remainder filled in from reference TRBV2 and TRBJ2-5): EPEVTQTPSHQVTQMGQEVILRCVPISNHLYFYWYRQILGQKVEFLVSFYNNEISEKSEIFDDQFSVERPDGSNFTLKIRSTKLEDSAMYFCASRFRGPETQYFGPGTRLLVL.

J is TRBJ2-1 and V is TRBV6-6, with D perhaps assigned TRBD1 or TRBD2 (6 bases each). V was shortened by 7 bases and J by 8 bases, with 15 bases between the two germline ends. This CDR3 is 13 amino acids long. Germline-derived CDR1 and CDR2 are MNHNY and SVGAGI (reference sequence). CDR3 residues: CASTRGAGDEQFF. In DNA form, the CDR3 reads TGTGCCAGCACTAGGGGGGCGGGCGATGAGCAGTTCTTC.

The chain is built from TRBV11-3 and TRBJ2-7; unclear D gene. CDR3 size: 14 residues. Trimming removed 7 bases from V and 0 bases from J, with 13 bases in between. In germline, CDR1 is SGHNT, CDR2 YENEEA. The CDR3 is CASKVGRSSYEQYF. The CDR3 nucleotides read TGTGCCAGCAAGGTCGGCCGAAGCTCCTACGAGCAGTACTTC. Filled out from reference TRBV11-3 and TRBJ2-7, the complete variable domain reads EAGVVQSPRYKIIEKKQPVAFWCNPISGHNTLYWYLQNLGQGPELLIRYENEEAVDDSQLPKDRFSAERLKGVDSTLKIQPAELGDSAVYLCASKVGRSSYEQYFGPGTRLTVT.

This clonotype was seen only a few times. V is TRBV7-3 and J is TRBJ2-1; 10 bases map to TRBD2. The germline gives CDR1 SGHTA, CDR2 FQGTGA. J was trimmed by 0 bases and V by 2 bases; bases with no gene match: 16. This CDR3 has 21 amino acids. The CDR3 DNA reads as TGTGCCAGCAGCTTAGAGATGGGACTAGCGCAAGGGATTAGCTCCTACAATGAGCAGTTCTTC. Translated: CASSLEMGLAQGISSYNEQFF.

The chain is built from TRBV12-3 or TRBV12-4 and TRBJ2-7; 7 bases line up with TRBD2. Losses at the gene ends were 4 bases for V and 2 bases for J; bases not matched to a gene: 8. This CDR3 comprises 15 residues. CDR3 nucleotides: TGTGCCAGCAGTTCCGGCGGGAGAAAGACCTACGAGCAGTACTTC. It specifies CASSSGGRKTYEQYF.

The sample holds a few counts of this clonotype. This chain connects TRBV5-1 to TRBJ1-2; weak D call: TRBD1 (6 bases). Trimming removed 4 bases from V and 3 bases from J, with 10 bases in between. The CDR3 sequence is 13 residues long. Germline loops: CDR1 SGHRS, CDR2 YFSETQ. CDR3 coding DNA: TGCGCCAGCAGCGAGAGGGGGGACTATGGCTACACCTTC. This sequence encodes CASSERGDYGYTF.

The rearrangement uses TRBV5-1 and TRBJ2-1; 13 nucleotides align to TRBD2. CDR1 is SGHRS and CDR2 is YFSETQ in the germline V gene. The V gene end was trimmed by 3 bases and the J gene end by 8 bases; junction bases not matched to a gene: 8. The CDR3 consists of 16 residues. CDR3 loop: CASSSGLAGSVDEQFF. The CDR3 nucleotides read TGCGCCAGCAGCTCGGGACTAGCGGGATCGGTTGATGAGCAGTTCTTC.

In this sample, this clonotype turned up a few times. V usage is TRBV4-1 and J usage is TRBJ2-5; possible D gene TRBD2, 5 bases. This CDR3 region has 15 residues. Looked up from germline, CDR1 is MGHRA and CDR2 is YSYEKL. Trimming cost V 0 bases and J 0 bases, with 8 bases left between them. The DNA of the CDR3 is TGCGCCAGCAGCCAAGAGTCGGGGTACCAAGAGACCCAGTACTTC. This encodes CASSQESGYQETQYF.

The CDR3 loop reads CASSLSWGDIQYF. CDR3 in DNA: TGTGCCAGCAGTTTGTCGTGGGGCGACATTCAGTACTTC. This chain connects TRBV12-3 or TRBV12-4 to TRBJ2-4; D is possibly TRBD1 (5 bases). This CDR3 has 13 residues. Trimming took 3 bases from V and 8 from J, leaving 11 bases between them.

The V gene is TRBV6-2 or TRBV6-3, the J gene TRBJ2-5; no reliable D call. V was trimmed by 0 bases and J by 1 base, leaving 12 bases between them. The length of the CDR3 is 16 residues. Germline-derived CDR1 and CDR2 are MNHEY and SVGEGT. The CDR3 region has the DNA TGTGCCAGCAGTTACTCGTCGGTCTGGGGCCAAGAGACCCAGTACTTC. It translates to CASSYSSVWGQETQYF.

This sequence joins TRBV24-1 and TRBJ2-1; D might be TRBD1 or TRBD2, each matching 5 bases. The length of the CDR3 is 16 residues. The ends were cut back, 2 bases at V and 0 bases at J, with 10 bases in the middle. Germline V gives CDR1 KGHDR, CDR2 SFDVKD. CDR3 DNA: TGTGCCACCAGTGATTCGGGGACGAGCTCCTACAATGAGCAGTTCTTC. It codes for CATSDSGTSSYNEQFF.

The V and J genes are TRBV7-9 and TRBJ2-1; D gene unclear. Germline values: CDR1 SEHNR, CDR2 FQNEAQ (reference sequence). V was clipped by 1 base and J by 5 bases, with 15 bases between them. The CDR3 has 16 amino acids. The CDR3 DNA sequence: TGTGCCAGCAGCTTAGAAGTCGGTCGCATCCACAATGAGCAGTTCTTC. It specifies CASSLEVGRIHNEQFF.

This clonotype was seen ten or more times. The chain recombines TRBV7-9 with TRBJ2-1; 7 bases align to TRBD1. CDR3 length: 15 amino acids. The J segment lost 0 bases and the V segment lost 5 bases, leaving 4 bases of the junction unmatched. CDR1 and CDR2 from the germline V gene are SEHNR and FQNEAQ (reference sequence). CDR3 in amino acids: CASSRQGLSYNEQFF. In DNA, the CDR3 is TGTGCCAGCAGCCGACAGGGTCTCTCCTACAATGAGCAGTTCTTC. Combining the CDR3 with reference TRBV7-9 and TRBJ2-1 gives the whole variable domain DTGVSQNPRHKITKRGQNVTFRCDPISEHNRLYWYRQTLGQGPEFLTYFQNEAQLEKSRLLSDRFSAERPKGSFSTLEIQRTEQGDSAMYLCASSRQGLSYNEQFFGPGTRLTVL.

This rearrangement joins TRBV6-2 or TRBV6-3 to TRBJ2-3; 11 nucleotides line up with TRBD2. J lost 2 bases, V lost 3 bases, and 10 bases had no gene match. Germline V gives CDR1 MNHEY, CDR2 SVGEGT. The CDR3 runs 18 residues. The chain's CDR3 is CASSYGASGRSYTDTQYF. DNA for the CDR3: TGTGCCAGCAGTTATGGGGCTAGCGGGAGGTCCTACACAGATACGCAGTATTTT.

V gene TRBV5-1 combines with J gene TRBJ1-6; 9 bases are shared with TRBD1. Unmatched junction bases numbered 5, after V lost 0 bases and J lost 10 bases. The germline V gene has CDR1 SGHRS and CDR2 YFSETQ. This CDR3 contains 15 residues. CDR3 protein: CASSLGTGARSPLHF. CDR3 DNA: TGCGCCAGCAGCTTGGGGACAGGGGCCAGATCACCCCTCCACTTT.

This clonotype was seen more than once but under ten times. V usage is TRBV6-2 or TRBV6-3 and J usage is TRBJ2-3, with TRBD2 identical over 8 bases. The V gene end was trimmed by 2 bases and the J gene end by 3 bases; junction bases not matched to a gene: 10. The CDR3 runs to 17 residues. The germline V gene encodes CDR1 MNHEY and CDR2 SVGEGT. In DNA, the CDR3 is TGTGCCAGCAGTTACGAAACCCCGGGACTAGGAACAGATACGCAGTATTTT. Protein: CASSYETPGLGTDTQYF.

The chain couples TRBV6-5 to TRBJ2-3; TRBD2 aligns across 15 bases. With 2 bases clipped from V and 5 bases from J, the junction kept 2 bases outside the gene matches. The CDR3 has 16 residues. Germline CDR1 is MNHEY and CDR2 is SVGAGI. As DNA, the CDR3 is TGTGCCAGCAGTTACACGGGACTAGCGGGAGGAGATACGCAGTATTTT. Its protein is CASSYTGLAGGDTQYF.